This T cell receptor beta chain comes out of a study of a mutant IDH1 vaccine in newly diagnosed glioma. On the study more broadly: Earlier care involved radiotherapy, temozolomide, or both, and the majority received both.

Method: immunoSEQ multiplex PCR; TCRdb's copy keeps in-frame clones and lacks some. The sample carries around 100,000 clones, about 80% recorded once. Sample time point: baseline, week 1 (first vaccination visit). Treatment indicated: pre-vaccination baseline after standard-of-care therapy. In every donor, the tumor was a new WHO grade 3 or 4 IDH1-mutant, ATRX-lost astrocytoma. The TCR sequence derives from a man in his forties or fifties with glioma. Some clones in this sample may be carry-over from other donors' samples. The sequencing here drew on PBMCs, taken from a glioma patient treated with radiotherapy, temozolomide or both.

CDR3 sequence (DNA): TGTGCCTGGAGTGGCCTAACTCGGACGGGCAGAAAGAACACTGAAGCTTTCTTT. Its protein product is CAWSGLTRTGRKNTEAFF. The rearrangement links TRBV30 to TRBJ1-1; D is uncertain. CDR1 GTSNPN and CDR2 SVGIG come from the germline V gene (reference sequence). Between the trimmed V and J ends, which lost 1 base and 1 base, there was a span of 22 bases. The CDR3 runs to 18 residues.